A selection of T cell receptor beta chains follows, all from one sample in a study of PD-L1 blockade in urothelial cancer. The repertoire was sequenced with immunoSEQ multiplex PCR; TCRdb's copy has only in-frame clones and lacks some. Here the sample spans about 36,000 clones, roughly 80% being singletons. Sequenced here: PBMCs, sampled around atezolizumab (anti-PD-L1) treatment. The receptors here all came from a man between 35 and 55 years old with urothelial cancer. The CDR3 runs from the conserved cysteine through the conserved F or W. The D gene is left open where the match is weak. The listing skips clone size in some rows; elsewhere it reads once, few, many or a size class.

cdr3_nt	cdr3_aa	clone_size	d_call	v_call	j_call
TGTGCCAGCAGCTACGAGTCTCCCCGGTTGTACCAAGAGACCCAGTACTTC	CASSYESPRLYQETQYF	few	-	TRBV7-2	TRBJ2-5
TGTGCCAGCAGCTCGGGACTAGTGTTTTACAATGAGCAGTTCTTC	CASSSGLVFYNEQFF	-	TRBD2	TRBV5-6	TRBJ2-1
TGTGCCAGCAGCCAAGATGGACAGGGAAGTGAAAAACTGTTTTTT	CASSQDGQGSEKLFF	few	TRBD1	TRBV4-2	TRBJ1-4
TGTGCCAGCAGCTTAGCTAGCGGGGGGCTTTCCTACGAGCAGTACTTC	CASSLASGGLSYEQYF	-	TRBD2	TRBV7-2	TRBJ2-7
TGTGCCAGCAGCTTAGGACAGCAGAACACTGAAGCTTTCTTT	CASSLGQQNTEAFF	-	-	TRBV7-9	TRBJ1-1
TGTGCCAGCAGCTTGGGCGGGGATGGCTACACCTTC	CASSLGGDGYTF	once	-	TRBV5-5	TRBJ1-2
TGTGCCAGCTCACCACGTTTAGGGGACAGCCCGAACACTGAAGCTTTCTTT	CASSPRLGDSPNTEAFF	-	TRBD1	TRBV18	TRBJ1-1
TGTGCCAGCAGTCCACAGTTGAACACTGAAGCTTTCTTT	CASSPQLNTEAFF	-	-	TRBV2	TRBJ1-1
TGTGCCAGCAGCGTGGCAGGGGGGCGAGATACGCAGTATTTT	CASSVAGGRDTQYF	-	-	TRBV9	TRBJ2-3
TGTGCCAGCAGTTACTCGAAATCTAGCGGTTCCTACGAGCAGTACTTC	CASSYSKSSGSYEQYF	once	TRBD2	TRBV6-5	TRBJ2-7
TGTGCCACCCACCGGGTGGGCTATGGCTACACCTTC	CATHRVGYGYTF	-	-	TRBV19	TRBJ1-2
TGTGCCAGCAGTTACTCTAGGAACAGGGCCACAGATACGCAGTATTTT	CASSYSRNRATDTQYF	-	-	TRBV6-6	TRBJ2-3
TGTGCCAGCAGCTTGAGGGACAGGGGGCCAAAGAGGGGCTTACGCGAGCAGTACTTC	CASSLRDRGPKRGLREQYF	-	TRBD1	TRBV5-6	TRBJ2-7
TGTGCCAGTAGTGGACAGGGGACAAGGGAAAAACTGTTTTTT	CASSGQGTREKLFF	-	TRBD1	TRBV19	TRBJ1-4
TGTGCCACCAGCAGAGAGGTGGGCGGGAGGGCTAGGGAGACCCAGTACTTC	CATSREVGGRARETQYF	-	TRBD2	TRBV15	TRBJ2-5
TGTGCCAGCAGCTTGCCTAGCGGGGGCTCTGGGGCCAACGTCCTGACTTTC	CASSLPSGGSGANVLTF	-	TRBD2	TRBV5-4	TRBJ2-6
TGTGCCAGTAGTACGAGGGAAAAGAGTTTCCCCTACGAGCAGTACTTC	CASSTREKSFPYEQYF	-	-	TRBV19	TRBJ2-7
TGCAGCGCTCGACAGGGGATTGACTATGGCTACACCTTC	CSARQGIDYGYTF	-	TRBD1	TRBV29-1	TRBJ1-2
TGTGCCAGCAGTTCTAGCGGGAGAGAACACGAGCAGTACTTC	CASSSSGREHEQYF	-	TRBD2	TRBV27	TRBJ2-7
TGTGCCAGTCGAACCGGGACAGTGGGTTACGAGCAGTACTTC	CASRTGTVGYEQYF	-	TRBD1	TRBV2	TRBJ2-7
TGTGCCAGCTCGCGGGGACTGAACACTGAAGCTTTCTTT	CASSRGLNTEAFF	-	-	TRBV6-6	TRBJ1-1
TGTGCCAGCAGTTTAGGGGAACGAGTCTATGGCTACACCTTC	CASSLGERVYGYTF	-	-	TRBV5-8	TRBJ1-2
TGTGCCAGCAGTGATTACGGGTACGAGCAGTACTTC	CASSDYGYEQYF	few	-	TRBV6-1	TRBJ2-7
TGTGCCACCAGCAGAGGTCCCGCGTCCTACGAGCAGTACTTC	CATSRGPASYEQYF	few	-	TRBV15	TRBJ2-7
TGTGCCAGCAGCCAGGACAGGGAGCAGTTCTTC	CASSQDREQFF	-	TRBD1	TRBV5-6	TRBJ2-1
TGTGCCAGCAGTTCCGGACTAGGCAATGAGCAGTTCTTC	CASSSGLGNEQFF	-	TRBD2	TRBV6-5	TRBJ2-1
TGTGCCAGCAGCCCCGAGACTACAGATACGCAGTATTTT	CASSPETTDTQYF	once	-	TRBV7-8	TRBJ2-3